These 10 T cell receptor beta chains were all obtained from the same sample, sequenced in a study of neurological immune-mediated disorders (dated by TCRdb to the late 2010s). Receptors were amplified or captured by 5' RACE. These reads were obtained on an Illumina HiSeq 2500. Using fastp at Q25 and MiXCR, TCRdb reprocessed the public reads and kept productive beta chains. Identical CDR3 protein sequences are pooled into one entry, listed with their most common genes and DNA. A total of fewer than 75,000 distinct CDR3 sequences appear in this sample, 3% to 4% of them only once. In total, the top ten clones hold about 3.5% of the sample. Source material: PBMCs. The receptor set was obtained from a man aged 35-49 years with multiple sclerosis.

This clonotype came up many times. The rearrangement uses TRBV20-1 and TRBJ2-5; maybe TRBD2 (5 bases). Trimming stripped 1 base from V and 5 bases from J, with 14 bases between. This CDR3 has 14 amino acids. Germline CDR1 reads DFQATT; CDR2 reads SNEGSKA (reference sequence). This CDR3 reads CSARGLAPLETQYF. CDR3 sequence (DNA): TGCAGTGCTAGAGGGCTAGCTCCGCTCGAGACCCAGTACTTC.

As for this clonotype: This may arise from a read error, as a much more abundant clone is one base away. DNA of the CDR3: TGCGACAGCAATAGCGGCACAGATACGCAGTATTTT. The encoded protein is CDSNSGTDTQYF. This chain connects TRBV5-1 to TRBJ2-3; tentative D call: TRBD2 (5 bases). CDR3 length: 12 amino acids. Germline CDR1 reads SGHRS; CDR2 reads YFSETQ.

This clonotype showed up many times. V and J are TRBV24-1 and TRBJ1-5; 7 positions agree with TRBD1. The V gene's germline CDR1 is KGHDR and CDR2 SFDVKD. The CDR3 consists of 16 residues. The trim removed 3 bases at V and 4 bases at J, leaving 8 bases unmatched. The CDR3 bases are TGTGCCACCAGTGATAGATCCGGGACAGATAATCAGCCCCAGCATTTT. Protein: CATSDRSGTDNQPQHF.

This clonotype was seen at least ten times. The J gene is TRBJ1-1, the V gene TRBV29-1, with a tentative D call TRBD1 (6 bases). Trimming pared 6 bases from V and 5 bases from J, leaving 16 bases between. The CDR3 extends over 13 amino acids. CDR1 and CDR2 (germline): SQVTM, ANQGSEA. CDR3 in DNA: TGCAGCGTCTTCACAGGGTTCGGGACTGAAGCTTTCTTT. It encodes CSVFTGFGTEAFF.

This clonotype was picked up many times. The chain links TRBV5-6 to TRBJ1-1; the D is unclear. Germline assignment: CDR1 SGHDT and CDR2 YYEEEE. CDR3 size: 13 residues. With 1 base removed from V and 1 base from J, the gap between germline ends came to 5 bases. CDR3 region: CASSLRTNTEAFF. The DNA for the CDR3 is TGTGCCAGCAGCTTGAGGACGAACACTGAAGCTTTCTTT.

This clonotype came up many times. The CDR3 nucleotides are TGCAGTGCTAGAGATTGGGGACTAGCGGGGGGCAATGAGCAGTTCTTC. It yields the protein CSARDWGLAGGNEQFF. This chain joins TRBV20-1 and TRBJ2-1; 15 bases match TRBD2. V gave up 0 bases and J gave up 6 bases; unmatched junction bases: 3. The CDR3 spans 16 residues. Germline V gene data show CDR1 as DFQATT and CDR2 as SNEGSKA (reference sequence).

There are a few counts of this clonotype. Compared with germline, one end of the junction differs, possibly owing to a read error. The chain has TRBV7-9 and TRBJ1-6; the D gene is possibly TRBD1 (5 bases). Germline lookup yields CDR1 SEHNR and CDR2 FQNEAQ (reference sequence). The length of the CDR3 is 17 residues. CDR3 DNA sequence: TGTGCCAGCCGCCCCCGTGGCCCGGGGGGGGATAATTCAACCCTCAACTTT. It encodes CASRPRGPGGDNSTLNF.

This sequence joins TRBV7-6 and TRBJ1-2, with D maybe TRBD1 (6 bases). The CDR3 is 13 amino acids. V lost 6 bases and J 8 bases, leaving 16 bases between the germline ends. CDR1 and CDR2 from the germline V gene are SGHVS and FNYEAQ. CDR3: CASRPGAGSGYTF. The DNA for the CDR3 is TGTGCCAGCAGACCAGGGGCAGGGTCGGGCTACACCTTC.

The sample holds many counts of this clonotype. One base away lies a much larger clone, so this may be a sequencing read error. The genes are TRBV29-1 and TRBJ2-4; 10 nucleotides line up with TRBD1. CDR3 length equals 13 residues. Germline CDR1 and CDR2: SQVTM and ANQGSEA. The V and J ends lost 3 bases and 7 bases, in that order; junction bases with no gene match: 3. DNA of the CDR3: TGCAGCGTTGAGGACAGGGGGGCGAACATTCAGTACTTC. This codes for CSVEDRGANIQYF.

This clonotype showed up many times. This chain connects TRBV20-1 to TRBJ2-3; TRBD2 matches at 10 bases. The CDR3 extends over 14 amino acids. Germline V gene sequence: CDR1 DFQATT, CDR2 SNEGSKA (reference sequence). J was trimmed by 5 bases and V by 2 bases; bases with no gene match: 4. The CDR3 sequence is CSARSGGAKDTQYF. CDR3 sequence (DNA): TGCAGTGCTAGAAGCGGGGGGGCCAAAGATACGCAGTATTTT.